This T cell receptor beta chain is drawn from a study of long-term antiretroviral therapy in people with HIV. Specimens retained about 0.95-11 million cryopreserved PBMC preceding DNA extraction. Worth noting for this clone: The antigen is not known.

At the survey level, the v3.0 immunoSEQ assay was run. 40,000-50,000 T-cell genomes per sample were the sequencing target. Sequenced by immunoSEQ multiplex PCR; TCRdb stores in-frame clones only, minus some. The sample holds 26,000 or so clones, about 93% seen once. Study observations and caveats: Transplant donor controls retained higher diversity, though diversity increased after ART. The study lacked data on ART adherence, viral resistance or therapy changes.

The CDR3 length is 13 residues. Trimming took 1 base from V and 3 from J, leaving 7 bases between them. The germline CDR1 and CDR2 sequences are SGHRS and YFSETQ. Sequencing used unsorted PBMCs, obtained 6.2 years after starting antiretroviral therapy. The chain has TRBV5-1 and TRBJ2-5; D ambiguous. The TCR comes from a man aged 35-49 years with HIV. CDR3 sequence reads: CASSLWAKETQYF. The CDR3 coding sequence is TGCGCCAGCAGCTTGTGGGCCAAAGAGACCCAGTACTTC.